The 17 T cell receptor beta chains listed next were all sequenced from one sample in a study of cytomegalovirus exposure and HLA in healthy donors. PCR involved 60 Vbeta and 13 Jbeta primers. The data were produced by immunoSEQ multiplex PCR, yet TCRdb's version contains in-frame clones alone and is incomplete. The sample contains some 270,000 clones, approximately 91% of which appear only once. Material: PBMCs. These receptors came from a girl aged 2 to 9 in good health and CMV-seronegative.

This chain joins TRBV5-5 and TRBJ1-5, with a weak D call TRBD1 (5 bases). This CDR3 contains 14 residues. Germline assignment: CDR1 SGHKS and CDR2 YYEKEE (reference sequence). V was shortened by 3 bases and J by 3 bases, with 10 bases between the two germline ends. The CDR3 region has the DNA TGTGCCAGCAGCTCGACAGCTTTCAATCAGCCCCAGCATTTT. Its translation is CASSSTAFNQPQHF.

The rearrangement joins TRBV27 to TRBJ2-5; D possibly corresponds to TRBD2 (5 bases). Deletions cut 4 bases from V and 9 bases from J, with 15 bases between. Germline V gene sequence: CDR1 MNHEY, CDR2 SMNVEV (reference sequence). This CDR3 has 13 amino acids. The CDR3 nucleotides read TGTGCCAGCAGTTCCTTGACATCGGAGGCCCAGTACTTC. Residues: CASSSLTSEAQYF.

The CDR3 coding sequence is TGTGCCAGCAGCCCCCGGACAGGGAAGGTCACTGAAGCTTTCTTT. Translated: CASSPRTGKVTEAFF. The chain is built from TRBV7-9 and TRBJ1-1; the match to TRBD1 covers 8 bases. The V segment lost 5 bases and the J segment 4 bases; nucleotides outside the gene matches: 9. Germline lookup yields CDR1 SEHNR and CDR2 FQNEAQ (reference sequence). This CDR3 has 15 amino acids.

The CDR3 is CAWKGQGAPGYTF. The CDR3 nucleotides read TGTGCCTGGAAGGGACAGGGCGCGCCTGGCTACACCTTC. The chain uses TRBV30 and TRBJ1-2; 9 nucleotides line up with TRBD1. With 4 bases clipped from V and 7 bases from J, the junction kept 7 bases outside the gene matches. The CDR3 totals 13 residues. Per germline, CDR1 GTSNPN and CDR2 SVGIG (reference sequence).

This chain uses TRBV29-1 with TRBJ1-1; D remains unclear. This CDR3 is built from 13 residues. Germline V CDR1 and CDR2: SQVTM, ANQGSEA. Between the trimmed V and J ends, which lost 7 bases and 1 base, there was a span of 13 bases. The CDR3 DNA is TGCAGCGGGCGGACTGCAGGGAACACTGAAGCTTTCTTT. Encoded protein: CSGRTAGNTEAFF.

This sequence joins TRBV6-5 and TRBJ2-7, with D possibly TRBD2 on 5 matching bases. The CDR3 is 12 amino acids. Germline CDR1 MNHEY, CDR2 SVGAGI. V lost 6 bases and J lost 6, with 12 bases in between. CDR3 residues: CASSNPRGEQYF. The CDR3 DNA reads TGTGCCAGCAGCAACCCCCGGGGCGAGCAGTACTTC.

The rearrangement joins TRBV15 to TRBJ2-7; 8 positions agree with TRBD1. Germline assignment: CDR1 LNHNV and CDR2 YYDKDF (reference sequence). V gave up 1 base and J gave up 1 base; unmatched junction bases: 6. CDR3 size: 16 residues. CDR3 in DNA: TGTGCCACCAGCAGAGGCCAGGGGGCGCGGTCCTACGAGCAGTACTTC. It yields the protein CATSRGQGARSYEQYF.

Notes on this clone: This specimen includes other DNA sequences encoding the same CDR3. This chain uses TRBV29-1 with TRBJ2-1; tentatively, D is TRBD2 (7 bases). The CDR3 consists of 14 residues. Looked up from germline, CDR1 is SQVTM and CDR2 is ANQGSEA. V lost 5 bases, J lost 7 bases, and 18 bases lay in between. CDR3 sequence reads: CSVLGGTRGNEQFF. The CDR3 DNA follows: TGCAGCGTTCTGGGAGGGACAAGGGGGAATGAGCAGTTCTTC.

The J gene is TRBJ2-3, the V gene TRBV7-2, with TRBD2 matching 14 bases. V was clipped by 2 bases and J by 3 bases; unmatched bases: 1. The CDR3 spans 16 residues. Germline V lookup: CDR1 SGHTA, CDR2 FQGNSA. The CDR3 DNA sequence: TGTGCCAGCAGCTTAAGGACTAGCGGGGGGACAGATACGCAGTATTTT. Protein product: CASSLRTSGGTDTQYF.

The chain recombines TRBV5-6 with TRBJ2-2; 9 nucleotides match TRBD1. The germline V gene encodes CDR1 SGHDT and CDR2 YYEEEE. The V segment lost 2 bases and the J segment 5 bases; nucleotides outside the gene matches: 1. The CDR3 is 14 amino acids. For the CDR3, the DNA is TGTGCCAGCAGCTTTGGACAGGGGACCGGGGAGCTGTTTTTT. Amino acid sequence: CASSFGQGTGELFF.

The rearrangement links TRBV15 to TRBJ1-3, with TRBD1 matching 7 bases. With V trimmed by 8 bases and J by 6 bases, 7 bases remained unmatched. The CDR3 spans 13 residues. Germline V lookup: CDR1 LNHNV, CDR2 YYDKDF (reference sequence). In nucleotides, the CDR3 is TGTGCCACCCAGGGGACAGAGTCAAACACCATATATTTT. Amino acids: CATQGTESNTIYF.

The V call is TRBV5-8, the J call TRBJ1-2; weak D call: TRBD1 (6 bases). This CDR3 region has 15 residues. CDR1 and CDR2 (germline): SGHTS, YDEGEE. V was cut by 7 bases and J by 2 bases, with 18 bases left in between. As DNA, the CDR3 is TGTGCCAGCGGCCTAGGAGGGGGGGCGAACTATGGCTACACCTTC. Translating it yields CASGLGGGANYGYTF. The variable domain in full, completed from reference TRBV5-8 and TRBJ1-2, reads EAGVTQSPTHLIKTRGQQATLRCSPISGHTSVYWYQQALGLGLQFLLWYDEGEERNRGNFPPRFSGRQFPNYSSELNVNALELEDSALYLCASGLGGGANYGYTFGSGTRLTVV.

The rearrangement joins TRBV11-2 to TRBJ1-2, with D unresolved. V was clipped by 1 base and J by 4 bases, with 10 bases between them. The CDR3 extends over 14 amino acids. The germline gives CDR1 SGHAT, CDR2 FQNNGV. CDR3 coding DNA: TGTGCCAGCAGCTTAGGTCAGAGGCTCTATGGCTACACCTTC. This codes for CASSLGQRLYGYTF.

CDR3 sequence reads: CASRGTGTARYEQYF. DNA for the CDR3: TGTGCCAGTAGAGGAACCGGGACAGCCCGATACGAGCAGTACTTC. V is TRBV19 and J is TRBJ2-7, with TRBD1 matching 7 bases. Germline CDR1 LNHDA, CDR2 SQIVND (reference sequence). This CDR3 comprises 15 residues. The ends lost 6 bases at V and 4 bases at J; junction bases unmatched: 12.

This rearrangement joins TRBV7-9 to TRBJ2-7; TRBD2 might be the D (6 bases). V was trimmed by 2 bases and J by 2 bases, leaving 13 bases between them. Germline V gene lookup returns CDR1 SEHNR and CDR2 FQNEAQ (reference sequence). CDR3 length: 15 amino acids. CDR3 amino acids: CASSLSGTSTYEQYF. CDR3 nucleotide sequence: TGTGCCAGCAGCTTATCCGGGACTTCGACCTACGAGCAGTACTTC.

V and J are TRBV6-1 and TRBJ2-5, with 7 positions matching TRBD1. The J call may be faulty, since TRBJ2-7 better matches the DNA end. This CDR3 has 14 amino acids. From germline, CDR1 is MNHNS and CDR2 SASEGT. CDR3 in amino acids: CASSEAGGLNEQYF. CDR3 DNA sequence: TGTGCCAGCAGTGAAGCAGGGGGCTTAAACGAGCAGTACTTC.

The chain links TRBV21-1 to TRBJ1-3; TRBD1, the table's D call, was not compared with the DNA. TRBV21-1 is reported as a pseudogene. CDR3 length: 16 residues. CDR3 coding DNA: TGTGCCAGCAGACGAAACAGGGTGTTCTCTGGAAACACCATATATTTT. It codes for CASRRNRVFSGNTIYF.